This T cell receptor beta chain is from a study of patients and donors after allogeneic stem cell transplantation. CDR3 length equals 14 residues. Germline assignment: CDR1 MNHEY and CDR2 SVGAGI. The V end was cut by 2 bases, the J end by 12 bases, with 16 bases between. Via MiXCR, TCRdb re-called the RT-PCR reads, giving one row per CDR3 protein. The repertoire consists of under 200,000 distinct CDR3 sequences, with about 29% occurring once and the leading ten covering 3.2%. The sequenced sample consisted of blood, either unsorted or a sorted T cell fraction (not recorded which). The source is a human donor who was either an allogeneic HSCT recipient or a stem cell or donor lymphocyte infusion donor (not recorded which). It is not recorded whose cells these are; they may come from a transplant donor. The chain links TRBV6-5 to TRBJ1-4; TRBD1 might be the D (5 bases). CDR3 in DNA: TGTGCCAGCAGTTACGGGGGGAAGGTCTCCGAACTGTTTTTT. Encoded protein: CASSYGGKVSELFF.